The T cell receptor (beta chain) under discussion was sequenced for a study of cytomegalovirus exposure and HLA in healthy donors. Study results and limitations: Cytomegalovirus status, reportedly, was diagnosed with high specificity and sensitivity by the classifier.

In regard to this clone: The antigen is unknown.

Germline V gives CDR1 MNHNY, CDR2 SVGAGI (reference sequence). The CDR3 loop spans 15 amino acids. The junction had 11 bases not matched to a gene; V was cut back by 6 bases and J by 5 bases. Method: immunoSEQ multiplex PCR; TCRdb's copy keeps in-frame clones and lacks some. The table has fewer than 250,000 clones, about nine tenths seen once. This clonotype originated in a woman aged 18-30 years in good health and CMV-seropositive. The rearrangement uses TRBV6-6 and TRBJ2-5, with 8 bases that match TRBD1. The sample was PBMCs. Here the CDR3 DNA reads TGTGCCAGCAGCCCACAGGGGGAATCGGGGGAGACCCAGTACTTC. Protein product: CASSPQGESGETQYF.